The entry below gives a single TCR beta chain sequence along with its context. The record originates from a study of blood T cell repertoires in COVID-19. Sequencing used immunoSEQ multiplex PCR; TCRdb keeps in-frame clones, though not all of them. The data contain approximately 480,000 clones, approximately 90% of them seen just once; the ten biggest clones take up 0.7%. V was shortened by 4 bases and J by 0 bases, with 13 bases between the two germline ends. This CDR3 spans 17 amino acids. The germline gives CDR1 LNHDA, CDR2 SQIVND (reference sequence). V and J are TRBV19 and TRBJ2-6; possibly TRBD2 for D (5 bases). The sample taken for sequencing was PBMCs or T cells enriched from blood (not recorded which). The receptor's source is a young woman who had recovered from COVID-19. The chain's CDR3 is CASSRSGVGSGANVLTF. CDR3 nucleotide sequence: TGTGCCAGTAGTAGGTCCGGGGTCGGCTCTGGGGCCAACGTCCTGACTTTC.